This TCR beta chain derives from a study of sequential checkpoint blockade in melanoma. V gave up 6 bases and J gave up 4 bases; unmatched junction bases: 11. Germline CDR1 MDHEN, CDR2 SYDVKM. This CDR3 spans 15 amino acids. Specified treatment: randomized to nivolumab then ipilimumab (arm A) or the reverse (arm B). Live CD3+CD8+ CD19− CD56− cells were sorted from PBMCs. The assay was immunoSEQ multiplex PCR, and TCRdb's table has in-frame clones only and misses some. The repertoire has around 12,000 clones, 82% of them found once; the top ten carry 27%. The chain couples TRBV28 to TRBJ2-5; 7 bases are a match to TRBD2. The sequence came from a human donor with melanoma. This sample comprised CD8+ T cells sorted from blood (inferred from file names), obtained from a patient given nivolumab and ipilimumab in sequence. The CDR3 loop is CASSPATSGGETQYF. DNA of the CDR3: TGTGCCAGCAGCCCAGCTACGTCGGGGGGAGAGACCCAGTACTTC.